This T cell receptor beta chain was identified in a study of T cells in Graves' hyperthyroidism and ophthalmopathy (dated by TCRdb to about 2019). About the investigation overall: Peripheral blood samples were taken at initial diagnosis, before any treatment was given. TCR V-J signatures able to tell the groups apart were searched for in a discovery cohort of 100 patients, of whom more than 40 had Graves' ophthalmopathy and roughly 58 had stable Graves' hyperthyroidism. Whether ophthalmopathy could be predicted prospectively was tested in an independent validation cohort made up of roughly 19 hyperthyroidism patients plus 17 patients who later progressed to ophthalmopathy. The paper reports TCR Vbeta CDR3 sequencing of fewer than 150 peripheral blood samples: 40 to 45 ophthalmopathy, about 75 hyperthyroidism and around 17 progressor patients. For training and testing, the approximately 97 patients in the discovery cohort were randomly divided in a 7:3 ratio. The study also compared thyroid tissue and blood T-cell repertoires from more than 5 Graves' hyperthyroidism patients. After sampling, hyperthyroidism patients received methimazole starting at 30 mg daily, and ophthalmopathy patients received high-dose intravenous methylprednisolone.

Cut back by 4 bases and 4 bases, the V and J ends lie 16 bases apart. The germline V gene gives CDR1 as KGHDR and CDR2 as SFDVKD. Taken from cysteine to phenylalanine, the CDR3 has 16 residues. Left in the record is the CDR3 DNA by itself, 48 bases read in frame from the first base. Findings and caveats that apply to the study as a whole: Sample size was not statistically predetermined, and blinding of investigators to group allocation was not performed. Most expanded thyroid clonotypes (frequency above 0.001) were also detected in blood, suggesting blood repertoires may reflect thyroid immune responses. Ophthalmopathy was separated from stable hyperthyroidism by a 13 V-J signature model, with approximately 86% sensitivity and about 81% specificity obtained in cross-validation and 80%/75% obtained in testing. During validation, the model predicted progression to ophthalmopathy a median of approximately 6.5 months ahead of onset, with around 71% sensitivity and around 72% specificity.

The hyperthyroidism patients were between 18 and 65 years old and newly diagnosed, with a disease duration of less than 2 months. Patients with uncontrolled infections, other autoimmune diseases, pregnancy or lactation were excluded. Diagnoses were established on the basis of clinical symptoms, serum thyroxine and TRAb, thyroid ultrasound, and orbital computed tomography. For progressor patients, blood was drawn at the first diagnosis of hyperthyroidism, before any ophthalmopathy symptoms had appeared. Ficoll-Paque density gradient centrifugation was used to isolate PBMCs from around 9.1 ml of fresh peripheral blood. Progressor patients were defined as those initially diagnosed with Graves' hyperthyroidism in whom ophthalmopathy developed during follow-up. Total RNA was extracted with Trizol reagent, and quality was checked on an Agilent 2100 Bioanalyzer. Regarding this clonotype: The clone's antigen remains unknown. Per-nucleotide qualities are absent, and no much larger clonotype sits a single base away.

Amplification of TCR beta CDR3 regions was carried out from RNA transcripts. For the first round of RT-PCR on the TCR CDR3, the HTBI primer set was used together with the Qiagen OneStep RT-PCR kit. Libraries were constructed in a second round of multiplex PCR, after which size selection and purification were carried out. The libraries were sequenced on an Illumina HiSeq2000 using paired-end 100 bp reads. In the paper's pipeline: Raw data were processed with SOAPnuke, discarding reads with adapters, uncalled bases, mean Phred below 15, or no exact constant-primer or identifier match. High-quality paired reads were merged with COPE v1.2.5, and unique nucleotide sequences were defined as clonotypes. MiTCR v1.1 was used to align clonotypes to the IMGT TRBV, TRBD and TRBJ reference segments. The analysis was restricted to V-J combinations with a frequency above 0.0001, which together covered about 99% of the repertoires. A TCS score was defined as the ratio of F50 (clonal expansion) to E x V (chaos), with BLOSUM62-based TCRdist applied between CDR3 peptides within each V-J. Welch's t-statistics and random forest reduced 500 to 550 V-J features to roughly 13, which were used in a naive Bayes classifier (R e1071). The public reads were quality trimmed at Q25 with fastp and then assembled into clones with MiXCR by TCRdb, keeping productive beta chains. Every entry covers one CDR3 protein and lists the most common genes and DNA from its rows. The V and J calls shown here were made by TCRdb, not taken from the authors' results. Counted in this sample were under 450,000 distinct CDR3 sequences; approximately 15% of them appeared once. Under 25% of the sample goes to the ten largest clones.

This TCR came from a man between 25 and 39 years old with Graves' hyperthyroidism that later progressed to Graves' ophthalmopathy. The sequence joins TRBV24-1 to TRBJ2-1, with TRBD1 perhaps the D gene, on 6 matching bases. Input material: blood. In nucleotides, the sequence is TGTGCCACCAGTGAGTATCAAGGGACACCATACAATGAGCAGTTCTTC. It codes for CATSEYQGTPYNEQFF.